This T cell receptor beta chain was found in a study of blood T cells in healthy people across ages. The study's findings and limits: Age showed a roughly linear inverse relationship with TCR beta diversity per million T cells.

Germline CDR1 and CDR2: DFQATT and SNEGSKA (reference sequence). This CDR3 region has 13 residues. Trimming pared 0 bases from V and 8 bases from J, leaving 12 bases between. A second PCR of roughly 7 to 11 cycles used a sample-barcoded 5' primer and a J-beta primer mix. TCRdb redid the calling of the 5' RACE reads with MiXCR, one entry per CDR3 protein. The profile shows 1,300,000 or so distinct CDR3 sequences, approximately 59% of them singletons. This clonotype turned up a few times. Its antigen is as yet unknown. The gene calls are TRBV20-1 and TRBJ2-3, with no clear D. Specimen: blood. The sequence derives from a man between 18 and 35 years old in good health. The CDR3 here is CSARDLHLVTQYF. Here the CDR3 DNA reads TGCAGTGCTAGAGATCTGCATCTCGTTACGCAGTATTTT.